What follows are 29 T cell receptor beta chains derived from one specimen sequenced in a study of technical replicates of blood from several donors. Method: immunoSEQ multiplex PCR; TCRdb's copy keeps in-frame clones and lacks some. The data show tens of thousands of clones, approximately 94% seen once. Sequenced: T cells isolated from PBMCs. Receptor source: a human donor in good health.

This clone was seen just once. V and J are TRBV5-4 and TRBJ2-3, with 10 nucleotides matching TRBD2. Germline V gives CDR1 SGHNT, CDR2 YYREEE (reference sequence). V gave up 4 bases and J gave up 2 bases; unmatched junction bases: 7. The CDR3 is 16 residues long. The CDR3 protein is CASSTLAGVYTDTQYF. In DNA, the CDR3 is TGTGCCAGCAGCACGCTAGCGGGGGTGTACACAGATACGCAGTATTTT. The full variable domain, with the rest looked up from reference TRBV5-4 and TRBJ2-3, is ETGVTQSPTHLIKTRGQQVTLRCSSQSGHNTVSWYQQALGQGPQFIFQYYREEENGRGNFPPRFSGLQFPNYSSELNVNALELDDSALYLCASSTLAGVYTDTQYFGPGTRLTVL.

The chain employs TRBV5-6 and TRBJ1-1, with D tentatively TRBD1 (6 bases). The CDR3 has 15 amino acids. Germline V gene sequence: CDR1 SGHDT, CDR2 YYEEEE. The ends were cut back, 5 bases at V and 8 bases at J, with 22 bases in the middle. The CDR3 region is CASRLLGAGAGEAFF. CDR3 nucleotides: TGTGCCAGCAGGCTTCTGGGAGCAGGGGCAGGGGAAGCTTTCTTT. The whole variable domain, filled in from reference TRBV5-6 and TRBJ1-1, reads DAGVTQSPTHLIKTRGQQVTLRCSPKSGHDTVSWYQQALGQGPQFIFQYYEEEERQRGNFPDRFSGHQFPNYSSELNVNALLLGDSALYLCASRLLGAGAGEAFFGQGTRLTVV.

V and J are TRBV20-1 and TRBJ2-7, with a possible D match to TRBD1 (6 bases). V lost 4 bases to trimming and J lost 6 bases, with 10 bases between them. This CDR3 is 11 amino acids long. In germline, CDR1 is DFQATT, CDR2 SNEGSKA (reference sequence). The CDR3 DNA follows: TGCAGTGCTACCCAGGGGTTCGAGCAGTACTTC. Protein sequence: CSATQGFEQYF.

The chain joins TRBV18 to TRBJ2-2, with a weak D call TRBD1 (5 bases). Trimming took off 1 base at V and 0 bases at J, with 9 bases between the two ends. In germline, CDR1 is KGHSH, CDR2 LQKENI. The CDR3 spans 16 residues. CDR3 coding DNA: TGTGCCAGCTCACCACTTCTGACAGCGAACACCGGGGAGCTGTTTTTT. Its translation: CASSPLLTANTGELFF.

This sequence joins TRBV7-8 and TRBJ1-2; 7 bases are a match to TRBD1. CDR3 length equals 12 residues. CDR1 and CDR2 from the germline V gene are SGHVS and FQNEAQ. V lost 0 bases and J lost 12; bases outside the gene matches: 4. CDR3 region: CASSLADRENTF. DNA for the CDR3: TGTGCCAGCAGCTTAGCTGACAGGGAAAACACCTTC.

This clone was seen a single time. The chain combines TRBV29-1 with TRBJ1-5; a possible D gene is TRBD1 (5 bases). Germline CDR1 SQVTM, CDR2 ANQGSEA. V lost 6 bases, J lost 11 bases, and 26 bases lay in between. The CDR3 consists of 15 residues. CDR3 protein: CSVATDGHFGTAQHF. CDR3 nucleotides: TGCAGCGTGGCGACTGACGGACATTTCGGTACGGCCCAGCATTTT.

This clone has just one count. In DNA, the CDR3 is TGTGCCAGCAGCTCTCACTGGGACAGCTCCTACGAGCAGTACTTC. It yields the protein CASSSHWDSSYEQYF. The chain combines TRBV7-9 with TRBJ2-7; 7 nucleotides line up with TRBD1. The V segment lost 4 bases and the J segment 0 bases; nucleotides outside the gene matches: 6. Germline V gene lookup returns CDR1 SEHNR and CDR2 FQNEAQ (reference sequence). This CDR3 contains 15 residues. The full variable domain, rest sourced from reference TRBV7-9 and TRBJ2-7, is DTGVSQNPRHKITKRGQNVTFRCDPISEHNRLYWYRQTLGQGPEFLTYFQNEAQLEKSRLLSDRFSAERPKGSFSTLEIQRTEQGDSAMYLCASSSHWDSSYEQYFGPGTRLTVT.

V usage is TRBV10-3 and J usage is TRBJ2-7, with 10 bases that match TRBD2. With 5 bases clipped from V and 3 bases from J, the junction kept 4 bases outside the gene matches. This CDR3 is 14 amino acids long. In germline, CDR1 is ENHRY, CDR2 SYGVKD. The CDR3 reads CAISPTSGHYEQYF. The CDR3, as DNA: TGTGCCATCAGTCCGACTAGCGGGCACTACGAGCAGTACTTC.

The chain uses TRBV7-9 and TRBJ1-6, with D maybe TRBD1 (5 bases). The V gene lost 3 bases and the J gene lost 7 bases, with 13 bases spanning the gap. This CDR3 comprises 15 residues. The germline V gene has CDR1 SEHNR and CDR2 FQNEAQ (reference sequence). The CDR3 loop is CASSLGGQVNSPLHF. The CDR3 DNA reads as TGTGCCAGCAGCTTGGGTGGACAAGTCAATTCACCCCTCCACTTT.

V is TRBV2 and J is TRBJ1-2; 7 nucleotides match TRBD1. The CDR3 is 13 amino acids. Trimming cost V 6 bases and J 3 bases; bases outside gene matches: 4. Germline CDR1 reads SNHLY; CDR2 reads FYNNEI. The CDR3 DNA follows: TGTGCCAGCAGAGACACAGGGGACTATGGCTACACCTTC. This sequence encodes CASRDTGDYGYTF.

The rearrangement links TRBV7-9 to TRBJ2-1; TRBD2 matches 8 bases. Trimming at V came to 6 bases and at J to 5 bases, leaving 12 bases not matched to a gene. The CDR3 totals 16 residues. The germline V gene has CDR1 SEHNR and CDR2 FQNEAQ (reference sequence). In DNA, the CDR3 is TGTGCCAGCAGTTTCCTAGCGGGCTCCCTAGACAATGAGCAGTTCTTC. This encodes CASSFLAGSLDNEQFF.

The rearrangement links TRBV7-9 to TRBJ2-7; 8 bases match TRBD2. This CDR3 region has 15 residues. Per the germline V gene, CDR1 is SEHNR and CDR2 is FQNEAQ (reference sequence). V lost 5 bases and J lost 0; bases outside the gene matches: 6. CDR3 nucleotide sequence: TGTGCCAGCAGCCAACTAGCGGATTCCTCCTACGAGCAGTACTTC. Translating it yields CASSQLADSSYEQYF.

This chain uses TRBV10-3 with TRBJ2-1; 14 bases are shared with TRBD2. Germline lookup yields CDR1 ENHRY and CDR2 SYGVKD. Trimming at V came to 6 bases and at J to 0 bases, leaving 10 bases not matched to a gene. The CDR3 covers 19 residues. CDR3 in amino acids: CAISRTSGGLRSSYNEQFF. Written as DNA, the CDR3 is TGTGCCATCAGCAGGACTAGCGGGGGGTTAAGGAGCTCCTACAATGAGCAGTTCTTC.

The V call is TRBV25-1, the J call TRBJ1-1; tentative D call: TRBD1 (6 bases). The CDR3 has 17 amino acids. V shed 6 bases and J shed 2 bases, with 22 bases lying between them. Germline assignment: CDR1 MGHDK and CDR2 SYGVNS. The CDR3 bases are TGTGCCAGCAGCTCATCCGGACGCGGGGGGGCTAACACTGAAGCTTTCTTT. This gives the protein CASSSSGRGGANTEAFF.

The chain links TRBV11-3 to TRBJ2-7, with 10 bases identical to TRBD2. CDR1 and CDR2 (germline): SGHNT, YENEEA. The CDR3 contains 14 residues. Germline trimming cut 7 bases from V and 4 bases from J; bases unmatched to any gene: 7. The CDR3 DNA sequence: TGTGCCAGCACCCCACTAGCGGGGAGTTACGAGCAGTACTTC. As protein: CASTPLAGSYEQYF.

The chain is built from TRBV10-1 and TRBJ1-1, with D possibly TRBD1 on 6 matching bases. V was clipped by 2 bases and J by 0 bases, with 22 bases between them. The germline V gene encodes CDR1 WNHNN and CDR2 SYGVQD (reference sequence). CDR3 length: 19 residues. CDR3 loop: CASSEGWTDGTSLNTEAFF. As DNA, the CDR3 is TGCGCCAGCAGTGAGGGGTGGACAGATGGTACCTCCCTGAACACTGAAGCTTTCTTT.

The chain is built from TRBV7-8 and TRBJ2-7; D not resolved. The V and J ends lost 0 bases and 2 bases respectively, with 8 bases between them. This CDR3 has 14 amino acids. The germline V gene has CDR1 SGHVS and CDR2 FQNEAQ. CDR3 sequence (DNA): TGTGCCAGCAGCTTAGCAGACTTGACCTACGAGCAGTACTTC. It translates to CASSLADLTYEQYF.

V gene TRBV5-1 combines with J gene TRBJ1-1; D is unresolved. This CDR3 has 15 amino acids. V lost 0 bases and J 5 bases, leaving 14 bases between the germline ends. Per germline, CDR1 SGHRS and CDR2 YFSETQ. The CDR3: CASSLGAQRWTEAFF. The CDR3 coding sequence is TGCGCCAGCAGCTTGGGTGCCCAACGGTGGACTGAAGCTTTCTTT.

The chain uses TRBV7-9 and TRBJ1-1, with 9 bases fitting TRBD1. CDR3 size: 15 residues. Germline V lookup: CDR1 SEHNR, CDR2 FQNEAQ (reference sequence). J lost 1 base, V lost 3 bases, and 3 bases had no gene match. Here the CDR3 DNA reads TGTGCCAGCAGCTTTGGGACAGGGACGAACACTGAAGCTTTCTTT. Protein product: CASSFGTGTNTEAFF.

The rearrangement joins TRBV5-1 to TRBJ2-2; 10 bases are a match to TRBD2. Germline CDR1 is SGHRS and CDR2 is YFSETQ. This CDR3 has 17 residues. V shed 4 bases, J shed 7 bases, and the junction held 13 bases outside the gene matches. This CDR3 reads CASSPGLAGVALGELFF. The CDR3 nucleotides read TGCGCCAGCAGCCCAGGGCTAGCGGGAGTTGCACTCGGGGAGCTGTTTTTT.

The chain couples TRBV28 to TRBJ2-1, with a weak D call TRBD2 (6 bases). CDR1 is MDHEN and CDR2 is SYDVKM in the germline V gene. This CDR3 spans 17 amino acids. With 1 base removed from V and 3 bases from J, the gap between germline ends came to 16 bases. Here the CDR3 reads CASSLSGAGSYYNEQFF. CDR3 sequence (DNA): TGTGCCAGCAGTTTATCTGGTGCGGGAAGTTACTACAATGAGCAGTTCTTC. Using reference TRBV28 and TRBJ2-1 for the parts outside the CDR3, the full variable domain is DVKVTQSSRYLVKRTGEKVFLECVQDMDHENMFWYRQDPGLGLRLIYFSYDVKMKEKGDIPEGYSVSREKKERFSLILESASTNQTSMYLCASSLSGAGSYYNEQFFGPGTRLTVL.

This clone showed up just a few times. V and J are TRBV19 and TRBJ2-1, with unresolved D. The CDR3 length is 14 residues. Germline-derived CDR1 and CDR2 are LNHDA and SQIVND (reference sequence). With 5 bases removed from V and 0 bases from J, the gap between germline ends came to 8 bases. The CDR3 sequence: CASSPIYSYNEQFF. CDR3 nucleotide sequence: TGTGCCAGTAGTCCGATCTACTCCTACAATGAGCAGTTCTTC.

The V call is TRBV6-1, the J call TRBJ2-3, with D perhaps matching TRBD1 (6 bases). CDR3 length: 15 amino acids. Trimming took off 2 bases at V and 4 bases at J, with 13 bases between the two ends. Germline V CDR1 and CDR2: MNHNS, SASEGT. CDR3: CASSERWGLADTQYF. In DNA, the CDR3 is TGTGCCAGCAGTGAACGGTGGGGGCTCGCAGATACGCAGTATTTT.

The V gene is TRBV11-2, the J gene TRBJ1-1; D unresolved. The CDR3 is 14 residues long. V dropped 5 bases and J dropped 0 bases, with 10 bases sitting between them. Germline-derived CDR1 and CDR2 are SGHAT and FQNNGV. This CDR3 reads CASSLSGLNTEAFF. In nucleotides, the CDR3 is TGTGCCAGCAGCCTTAGCGGGCTGAACACTGAAGCTTTCTTT. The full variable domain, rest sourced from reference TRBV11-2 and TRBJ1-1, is EAGVAQSPRYKIIEKRQSVAFWCNPISGHATLYWYQQILGQGPKLLIQFQNNGVVDDSQLPKDRFSAERLKGVDSTLKIQPAKLEDSAVYLCASSLSGLNTEAFFGQGTRLTVV.

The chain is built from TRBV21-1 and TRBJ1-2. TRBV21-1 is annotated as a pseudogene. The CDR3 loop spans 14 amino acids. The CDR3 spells CASSKGRRDFGYTF. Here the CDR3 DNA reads TGTGCCAGCAGCAAAGGGAGGAGGGACTTCGGCTACACCTTC.

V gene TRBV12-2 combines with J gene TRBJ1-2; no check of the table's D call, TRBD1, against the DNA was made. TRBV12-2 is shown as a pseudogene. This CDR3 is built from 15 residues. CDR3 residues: CASRLGGQEIYGYTF. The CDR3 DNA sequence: TGTGCAAGTCGCTTAGGAGGACAGGAGATCTATGGCTACACCTTC.

CDR3: CASSPIALYNEQFF. Written as DNA, the CDR3 is TGTGCCAGTAGTCCCATAGCGCTTTACAATGAGCAGTTCTTC. The V and J genes are TRBV19 and TRBJ2-1, with TRBD2 as a possible D gene (5 bases). Germline V gives CDR1 LNHDA, CDR2 SQIVND (reference sequence). With 5 bases removed from V and 4 bases from J, the gap between germline ends came to 12 bases. This CDR3 spans 14 amino acids.

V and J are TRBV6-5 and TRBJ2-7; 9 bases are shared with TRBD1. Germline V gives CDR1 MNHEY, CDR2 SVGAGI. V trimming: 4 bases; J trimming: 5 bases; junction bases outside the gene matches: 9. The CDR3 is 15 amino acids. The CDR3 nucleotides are TGTGCCAGCAGTTCCCCCGGGACAGGGTTGGACGAGCAGTACTTC. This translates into CASSSPGTGLDEQYF.

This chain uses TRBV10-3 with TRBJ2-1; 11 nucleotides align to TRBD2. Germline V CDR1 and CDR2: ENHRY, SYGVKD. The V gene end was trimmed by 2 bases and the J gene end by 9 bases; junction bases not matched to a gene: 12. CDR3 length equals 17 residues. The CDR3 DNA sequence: TGTGCCATCAGTGAGCCTATGACTAGCGGGAAAGAGAGTGAGCAGTTCTTC. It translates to CAISEPMTSGKESEQFF.